Shown below are 26 T cell receptor beta chains from a single sample sequenced in a study of T cell changes during pregnancy in multiple sclerosis. Sequencing was performed with immunoSEQ multiplex PCR; in TCRdb, only in-frame clones are kept and a portion is missing. The data hold about 40,000 clones, with around nine tenths observed a single time. The specimen was CD4+ T cells from peripheral blood mononuclear cells, collected in the third trimester of pregnancy. Receptors originate from a female donor with multiple sclerosis, enrolled in a pregnancy study.

V usage is TRBV7-9 and J usage is TRBJ2-2; weak D call: TRBD2 (5 bases). V was pared by 5 bases and J by 4 bases, with 14 bases between. Germline assignment: CDR1 SEHNR and CDR2 FQNEAQ (reference sequence). There are 15 residues in the CDR3. The chain's CDR3 is CASSPQKTSTGELFF. In nucleotides, the CDR3 is TGTGCCAGCAGCCCCCAAAAAACTAGCACCGGGGAGCTGTTTTTT.

This clone showed up just once. In nucleotides, the CDR3 is TGCGCCAGCAGCTTGCCCAGCGGGGGCGTCCAAGAGACCCAGTACTTC. As protein: CASSLPSGGVQETQYF. The J gene is TRBJ2-5, the V gene TRBV5-1; TRBD2 matches at 8 bases. Unmatched junction bases numbered 6, after V lost 1 base and J lost 1 base. This CDR3 contains 16 residues. CDR1 is SGHRS, CDR2 YFSETQ, per germline. Together with reference TRBV5-1 and TRBJ2-5, the CDR3 gives the full variable domain: KAGVTQTPRYLIKTRGQQVTLSCSPISGHRSVSWYQQTPGQGLQFLFEYFSETQRNKGNFPGRFSGRQFSNSRSEMNVSTLELGDSALYLCASSLPSGGVQETQYFGPGTRLLVL.

The V and J genes are TRBV29-1 and TRBJ2-5, with a possible D match to TRBD1 (7 bases). Looked up from germline, CDR1 is SQVTM and CDR2 is ANQGSEA. The CDR3 extends over 17 amino acids. The V end was cut by 2 bases, the J end by 7 bases, with 26 bases between. DNA of the CDR3: TGCAGCGTTGAAAATAGGGGGCCGACAGGGACTTACGGGACCCAGTACTTC. It yields the protein CSVENRGPTGTYGTQYF.

The chain links TRBV4-1 to TRBJ2-1; D perhaps matches TRBD2 (6 bases). Trimming shortened V by 0 bases and J by 2 bases, and 14 bases separated the two germline ends. The CDR3 is 17 amino acids. CDR1 and CDR2 from the germline V gene are MGHRA and YSYEKL. CDR3 amino acids: CASSQEALRGPYNEQFF. CDR3 nucleotide sequence: TGCGCCAGCAGCCAAGAAGCCTTGCGGGGTCCCTACAATGAGCAGTTCTTC.

The chain employs TRBV30 and TRBJ2-2; D uncertain. Trimming removed 5 bases from V and 5 bases from J, with 9 bases in between. The V gene's germline CDR1 is GTSNPN and CDR2 SVGIG (reference sequence). The CDR3 contains 12 residues. The CDR3 here is CAWGQYTGELFF. CDR3 sequence (DNA): TGTGCCTGGGGCCAATATACCGGGGAGCTGTTTTTT. The full variable domain, with the rest looked up from reference TRBV30 and TRBJ2-2, is SQTIHQWPATLVQPVGSPLSLECTVEGTSNPNLYWYRQAAGRGLQLLFYSVGIGQISSEVPQNLSASRPQDRQFILSSKKLLLSDSGFYLCAWGQYTGELFFGEGSRLTVL.

The genes are TRBV19 and TRBJ2-5; tentatively, D is TRBD1 (5 bases). Trimming removed 3 bases from V and 2 bases from J, with 19 bases in between. Germline values: CDR1 LNHDA, CDR2 SQIVND (reference sequence). The CDR3 contains 17 residues. CDR3: CASSIRSLSRAQETQYF. The CDR3 nucleotides are TGTGCCAGTAGTATCCGCTCACTGAGCAGGGCACAAGAGACCCAGTACTTC.

The gene calls are TRBV7-9 and TRBJ1-1, with D possibly being TRBD1 (5 bases). Per the germline V gene, CDR1 is SEHNR and CDR2 is FQNEAQ (reference sequence). The CDR3 has 13 amino acids. Trimming shortened V by 4 bases and J by 5 bases, and 11 bases separated the two germline ends. Written as DNA, the CDR3 is TGTGCCAGCAGCTACTCCGGGGGAACTGAAGCTTTCTTT. Amino acid sequence: CASSYSGGTEAFF.

The chain employs TRBV30 and TRBJ1-1, with TRBD1 as a possible D gene (6 bases). Deletions cut 2 bases from V and 4 bases from J, with 17 bases between. The germline gives CDR1 GTSNPN, CDR2 SVGIG (reference sequence). The CDR3 length is 15 residues. This CDR3 is CAWSSWGGERTEAFF. CDR3 coding DNA: TGTGCCTGGAGTAGCTGGGGGGGCGAGCGCACTGAAGCTTTCTTT.

The chain employs TRBV11-2 and TRBJ2-1; TRBD1 might be the D (6 bases). Looked up from germline, CDR1 is SGHAT and CDR2 is FQNNGV. This CDR3 comprises 14 residues. The V and J ends lost 5 bases and 4 bases respectively, with 12 bases between them. This CDR3 reads CASSGQTSYNEQFF. The CDR3, as DNA: TGTGCCAGCAGCGGACAGACTTCTTACAATGAGCAGTTCTTC.

This clone turned up a few times. The chain links TRBV9 to TRBJ1-1, with TRBD1 matching 8 bases. V shed 3 bases, J shed 11 bases, and the junction held 9 bases outside the gene matches. Germline V gives CDR1 SGDLS, CDR2 YYNGEE. This CDR3 comprises 13 residues. CDR3: CASSERTGSGAFF. For the CDR3, the DNA is TGTGCCAGCAGCGAGAGGACAGGGTCGGGGGCTTTCTTT.

The J gene is TRBJ2-1, the V gene TRBV11-2; D may be TRBD2 (6 bases). Trimming cost V 5 bases and J 8 bases, with 16 bases left between them. The length of the CDR3 is 14 residues. Germline values: CDR1 SGHAT, CDR2 FQNNGV. CDR3 protein: CASSPRLVRDEQFF. CDR3 DNA: TGTGCCAGCAGCCCGAGACTAGTACGGGATGAGCAGTTCTTC.

This chain uses TRBV5-8 with TRBJ2-3, with 13 bases matching TRBD2. The CDR3 covers 18 residues. Germline V CDR1 and CDR2: SGHTS, YDEGEE. The J segment lost 0 bases and the V segment lost 7 bases, leaving 11 bases of the junction unmatched. This CDR3 is CASPRGLAGLTSTDTQYF. In DNA, the CDR3 is TGTGCCAGCCCTCGGGGACTAGCGGGATTAACTAGCACAGATACGCAGTATTTT. Filled out from reference TRBV5-8 and TRBJ2-3, the complete variable domain reads EAGVTQSPTHLIKTRGQQATLRCSPISGHTSVYWYQQALGLGLQFLLWYDEGEERNRGNFPPRFSGRQFPNYSSELNVNALELEDSALYLCASPRGLAGLTSTDTQYFGPGTRLTVL.

The rearrangement joins TRBV5-1 to TRBJ2-7; a weak D match, TRBD2 (6 bases). This CDR3 has 14 residues. Germline CDR1 is SGHRS and CDR2 is YFSETQ. The V gene lost 0 bases and the J gene lost 2 bases, with 9 bases spanning the gap. This CDR3 is CASSLVVAAYEQYF. In nucleotides, the CDR3 is TGCGCCAGCAGCTTGGTGGTAGCGGCCTACGAGCAGTACTTC.

The chain uses TRBV29-1 and TRBJ2-7; perhaps TRBD2 as D (6 bases). The V end was cut by 4 bases, the J end by 0 bases, with 7 bases between. CDR3 length: 12 amino acids. Germline V lookup: CDR1 SQVTM, CDR2 ANQGSEA. CDR3 bases: TGCAGCGTTGGGGACTTCTCCTACGAGCAGTACTTC. This gives the protein CSVGDFSYEQYF.

The chain joins TRBV11-2 to TRBJ2-7; perhaps TRBD2 as D (5 bases). CDR1 and CDR2 (germline): SGHAT, FQNNGV. CDR3 length: 15 residues. The V end was cut by 5 bases, the J end by 0 bases, with 14 bases between. The CDR3 DNA follows: TGTGCCAGCAGCCCGTCTTGGGGAGACTCCTACGAGCAGTACTTC. It translates to CASSPSWGDSYEQYF.

V gene TRBV4-3 combines with J gene TRBJ2-7; TRBD2 matches at 7 bases. V lost 0 bases to trimming and J lost 4 bases; unmatched junction nucleotides: 6. Germline-derived CDR1 and CDR2 are LGHNA and YSLEER. This CDR3 has 15 residues. The CDR3 DNA follows: TGCGCCAGCAGCCAAGATCCGGGACTACCTTACGAGCAGTACTTC. Its translation: CASSQDPGLPYEQYF.

The rearrangement links TRBV7-8 to TRBJ2-1; 9 bases align to TRBD2. This CDR3 contains 16 residues. V lost 5 bases to trimming and J lost 11 bases; unmatched junction nucleotides: 16. CDR1 is SGHVS, CDR2 FQNEAQ, per germline. The CDR3 bases are TGTGCCAGCAGCGTAAACGGGGGTCTAGCGGGGATCCAGCAGTTCTTC. This sequence encodes CASSVNGGLAGIQQFF.

The rearrangement joins TRBV5-4 to TRBJ2-1; 9 bases agree with TRBD1. The J segment lost 5 bases and the V segment lost 5 bases, leaving 8 bases of the junction unmatched. Germline V gene data show CDR1 as SGHNT and CDR2 as YYREEE (reference sequence). The CDR3 loop spans 15 amino acids. CDR3 coding DNA: TGTGCCAGCAGGGGGGGACAGGGAAATAACAATGAGCAGTTCTTC. Its protein is CASRGGQGNNNEQFF.

The rearrangement joins TRBV2 to TRBJ1-5, with D hard to call. V was cut by 3 bases and J by 3 bases, with 9 bases left in between. Germline V CDR1 and CDR2: SNHLY, FYNNEI. The length of the CDR3 is 14 residues. The CDR3 loop is CASSERMLNQPQHF. CDR3 bases: TGTGCCAGCAGTGAGCGAATGCTCAATCAGCCCCAGCATTTT. Complete variable domain (other parts from reference TRBV2 and TRBJ1-5): EPEVTQTPSHQVTQMGQEVILRCVPISNHLYFYWYRQILGQKVEFLVSFYNNEISEKSEIFDDQFSVERPDGSNFTLKIRSTKLEDSAMYFCASSERMLNQPQHFGDGTRLSIL.

The chain links TRBV2 to TRBJ2-7; 7 bases agree with TRBD1. Per the germline V gene, CDR1 is SNHLY and CDR2 is FYNNEI. The CDR3 loop spans 13 amino acids. The V segment lost 8 bases and the J segment 2 bases; nucleotides outside the gene matches: 6. CDR3: CASCRDSPYEQYF. DNA for the CDR3: TGTGCCAGCTGTCGGGACAGCCCCTACGAGCAGTACTTC.

The J gene is TRBJ2-2, the V gene TRBV29-1, with 7 bases fitting TRBD1. The CDR3 runs to 13 residues. The germline CDR1 and CDR2 sequences are SQVTM and ANQGSEA. V was clipped by 7 bases and J by 4 bases; unmatched bases: 6. CDR3 sequence reads: CSARQGLTGELFF. The CDR3 coding sequence is TGCAGCGCAAGACAGGGCCTCACCGGGGAGCTGTTTTTT.

The V and J genes are TRBV5-1 and TRBJ1-4; TRBD1 is a possible D gene (5 bases). The germline V gene encodes CDR1 SGHRS and CDR2 YFSETQ. V lost 4 bases to trimming and J lost 0 bases, with 7 bases between them. The CDR3 loop spans 14 amino acids. The CDR3 nucleotides are TGCGCCAGCAGCCCCAGGGCAACTAATGAAAAACTGTTTTTT. Amino acids: CASSPRATNEKLFF.

The rearrangement joins TRBV18 to TRBJ1-1, with D unclear. Germline-derived CDR1 and CDR2 are KGHSH and LQKENI. The CDR3 covers 12 residues. V gave up 2 bases and J gave up 4 bases, with 5 bases separating them. CDR3 residues: CASSPLATEAFF. CDR3 coding DNA: TGTGCCAGCTCACCATTGGCCACTGAAGCTTTCTTT.

The chain employs TRBV19 and TRBJ1-4; D remains unclear. V lost 6 bases and J 7 bases, leaving 12 bases between the germline ends. Germline CDR1 and CDR2: LNHDA and SQIVND (reference sequence). This CDR3 spans 13 amino acids. The CDR3 reads CASSYHRGEKLFF. The CDR3 nucleotides are TGTGCCAGTAGCTACCATAGAGGTGAAAAACTGTTTTTT.

The chain couples TRBV5-4 to TRBJ2-7; TRBD1 is a possible D gene (5 bases). Per germline, CDR1 SGHNT and CDR2 YYREEE (reference sequence). Between the trimmed V and J ends, which lost 0 bases and 4 bases, there was a span of 14 bases. The CDR3 is 15 amino acids. CDR3 residues: CASSLGGGRVYEQYF. The CDR3 DNA sequence: TGTGCCAGCAGCTTGGGGGGTGGCAGGGTATACGAGCAGTACTTC. Looking up the rest from reference TRBV5-4 and TRBJ2-7 gives the full variable domain: ETGVTQSPTHLIKTRGQQVTLRCSSQSGHNTVSWYQQALGQGPQFIFQYYREEENGRGNFPPRFSGLQFPNYSSELNVNALELDDSALYLCASSLGGGRVYEQYFGPGTRLTVT.

V and J are TRBV7-2 and TRBJ2-5, with D possibly TRBD2 on 6 matching bases. CDR3 size: 12 residues. The V and J ends lost 1 base and 10 bases respectively, with 10 bases between them. Looked up from germline, CDR1 is SGHTA and CDR2 is FQGNSA. The CDR3 protein is CASSLVRRGQYF. The DNA for the CDR3 is TGTGCCAGCAGCTTAGTTCGGCGGGGCCAGTACTTC.